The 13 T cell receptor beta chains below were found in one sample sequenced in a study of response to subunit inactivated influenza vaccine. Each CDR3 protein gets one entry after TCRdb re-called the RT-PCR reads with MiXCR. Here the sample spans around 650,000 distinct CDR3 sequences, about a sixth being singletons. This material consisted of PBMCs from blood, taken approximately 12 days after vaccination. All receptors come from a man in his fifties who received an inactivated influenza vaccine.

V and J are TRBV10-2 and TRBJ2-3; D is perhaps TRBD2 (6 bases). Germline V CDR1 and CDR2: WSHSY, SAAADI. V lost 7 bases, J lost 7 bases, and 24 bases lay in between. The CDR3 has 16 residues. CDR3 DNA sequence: TGCGCCAGCATGCCCGGAGGGGTGGGGGAGACCTATACGCAGTATTTT. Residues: CASMPGGVGETYTQYF.

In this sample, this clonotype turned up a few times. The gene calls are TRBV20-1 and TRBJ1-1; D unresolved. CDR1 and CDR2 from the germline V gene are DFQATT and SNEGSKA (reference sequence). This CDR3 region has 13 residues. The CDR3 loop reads CSPLSTEDTEAFF. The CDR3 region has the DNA TGCAGCCCCCTCTCGACGGAAGACACTGAAGCTTTCTTT.

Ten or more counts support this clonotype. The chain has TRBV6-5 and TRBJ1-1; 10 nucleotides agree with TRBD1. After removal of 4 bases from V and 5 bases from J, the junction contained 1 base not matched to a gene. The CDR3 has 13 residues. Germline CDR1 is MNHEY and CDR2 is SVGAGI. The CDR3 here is CASSWDRGTEAFF. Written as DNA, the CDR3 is TGTGCCAGCAGTTGGGACAGGGGTACTGAAGCTTTCTTT.

CDR3 sequence (DNA): TGCGCCAGCAGCCTTGGCAGGGGCAACCAAGAGACCCAGTACTTC. Translating it yields CASSLGRGNQETQYF. This chain connects TRBV5-1 to TRBJ2-5, with D maybe TRBD1 (6 bases). Deletions cut 4 bases from V and 0 bases from J, with 13 bases between. Looked up from germline, CDR1 is SGHRS and CDR2 is YFSETQ. The CDR3 totals 15 residues.

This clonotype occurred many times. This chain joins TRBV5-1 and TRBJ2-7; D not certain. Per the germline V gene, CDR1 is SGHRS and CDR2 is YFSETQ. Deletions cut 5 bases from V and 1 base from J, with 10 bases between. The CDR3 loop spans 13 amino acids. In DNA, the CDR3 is TGCGCCAGCAGACCCGAAAGTTCCTACGAGCAGTACTTC. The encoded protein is CASRPESSYEQYF.

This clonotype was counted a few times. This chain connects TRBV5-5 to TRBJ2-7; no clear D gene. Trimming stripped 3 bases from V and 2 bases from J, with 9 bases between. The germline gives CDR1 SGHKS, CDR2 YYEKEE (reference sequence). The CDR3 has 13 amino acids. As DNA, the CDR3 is TGTGCCAGCAGCTCCCCCGTGCCCTACGAGCAGTACTTC. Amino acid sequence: CASSSPVPYEQYF.

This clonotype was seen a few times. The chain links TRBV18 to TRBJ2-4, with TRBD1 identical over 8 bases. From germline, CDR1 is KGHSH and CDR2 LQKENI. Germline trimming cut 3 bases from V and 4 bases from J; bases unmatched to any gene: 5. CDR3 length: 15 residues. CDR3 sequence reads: CASSPTGDEKNIQYF. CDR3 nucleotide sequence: TGTGCCAGCTCACCGACAGGGGACGAAAAAAACATTCAGTACTTC. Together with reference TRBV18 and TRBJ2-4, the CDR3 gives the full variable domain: NAGVMQNPRHLVRRRGQEARLRCSPMKGHSHVYWYRQLPEEGLKFMVYLQKENIIDESGMPKERFSAEFPKEGPSILRIQQVVRGDSAAYFCASSPTGDEKNIQYFGAGTRLSVL.

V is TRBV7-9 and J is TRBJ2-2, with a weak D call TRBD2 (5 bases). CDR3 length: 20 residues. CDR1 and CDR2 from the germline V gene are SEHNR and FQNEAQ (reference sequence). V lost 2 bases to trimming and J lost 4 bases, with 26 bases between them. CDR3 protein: CASSLPSRRRQGGGTGELFF. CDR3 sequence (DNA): TGTGCCAGCAGCTTACCCAGCAGACGTAGACAAGGAGGAGGCACCGGGGAGCTGTTTTTT.

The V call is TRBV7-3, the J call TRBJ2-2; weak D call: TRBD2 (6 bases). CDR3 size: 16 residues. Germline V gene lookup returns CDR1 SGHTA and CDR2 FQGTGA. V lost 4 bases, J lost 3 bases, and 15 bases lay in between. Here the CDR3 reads CASSSLGGRHTGELFF. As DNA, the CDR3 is TGTGCCAGCAGCTCTTTAGGAGGGCGGCACACCGGGGAGCTGTTTTTT.

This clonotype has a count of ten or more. CDR3 coding DNA: TGTGCCAGCACCCCCGGGGGTTCGGAGACCCAGTACTTC. Its translation is CASTPGGSETQYF. The chain combines TRBV28 with TRBJ2-5; D is perhaps TRBD2 (6 bases). In germline, CDR1 is MDHEN, CDR2 SYDVKM. The CDR3 is made up of 13 amino acids. V gave up 7 bases and J gave up 5 bases, with 14 bases separating them.

CDR3 loop: CAWRGGGRGTEAFF. CDR3 sequence (DNA): TGTGCCTGGAGGGGAGGGGGGCGCGGCACTGAAGCTTTCTTT. This chain links TRBV30 with TRBJ1-1; perhaps TRBD1 as D (6 bases). Looked up from germline, CDR1 is GTSNPN and CDR2 is SVGIG (reference sequence). The CDR3 runs 14 residues. The V and J ends lost 3 bases and 4 bases respectively, with 15 bases between them.

The CDR3 region is CASSLAVTSGTSYEQYF. DNA for the CDR3: TGCGCCAGCAGCTTGGCCGTAACTAGCGGGACCTCCTACGAGCAGTACTTC. V usage is TRBV5-1 and J usage is TRBJ2-7; 10 bases match TRBD2. V was clipped by 0 bases and J by 0 bases; unmatched bases: 6. This CDR3 has 17 amino acids. CDR1 and CDR2 from the germline V gene are SGHRS and YFSETQ.

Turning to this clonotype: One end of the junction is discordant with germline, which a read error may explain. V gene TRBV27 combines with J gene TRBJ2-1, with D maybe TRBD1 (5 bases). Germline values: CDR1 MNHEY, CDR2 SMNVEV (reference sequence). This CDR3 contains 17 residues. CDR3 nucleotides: TGTGCCAGCACTTTACTCCCCGGGTCCCCAGGGAAGGATGAGCAGTTCTTC. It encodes CASTLLPGSPGKDEQFF.